A single sample gave rise to the 3 T cell receptor beta chains below, sequenced in a study of radiotherapy plus CTLA-4 blockade in lung cancer (dated by TCRdb to the late 2010s). Library construction relied on the immunoSEQ multiplex PCR assay. TCRdb's version of the immuneACCESS table is confined to in-frame rearrangements and falls short of the full clone set. An unresolved V gene accounts for under half of the shortfall where checked; the remainder is of unknown origin. The sample includes some 73,000 clones, with more than 80% observed a single time. The top ten hold about 0.79% of the sample. Sample: peripheral blood, taken from a patient treated with radiotherapy plus ipilimumab. The receptors derive from a human donor with non-small cell lung cancer who had stable disease on radiotherapy plus ipilimumab.

The V gene is TRBV7-9, the J gene TRBJ2-2, with D perhaps matching TRBD1 (5 bases). There are 14 residues in the CDR3. V was pared by 2 bases and J by 6 bases, with 10 bases between. Germline V CDR1 and CDR2: SEHNR, FQNEAQ (reference sequence). The CDR3 bases are TGTGCCAGCAGCTTAACACAGGTTGCCGGGGAGCTGTTTTTT. This codes for CASSLTQVAGELFF. Full variable domain (remainder filled in from reference TRBV7-9 and TRBJ2-2): DTGVSQNPRHKITKRGQNVTFRCDPISEHNRLYWYRQTLGQGPEFLTYFQNEAQLEKSRLLSDRFSAERPKGSFSTLEIQRTEQGDSAMYLCASSLTQVAGELFFGEGSRLTVL.

This clone was seen a few times. J is TRBJ1-1 and V is TRBV19; D call uncertain. The CDR3 has 13 amino acids. Germline V gene sequence: CDR1 LNHDA, CDR2 SQIVND (reference sequence). Between the trimmed V and J ends, which lost 5 bases and 0 bases, there was a span of 7 bases. DNA of the CDR3: TGTGCCAGTAGTGCCAATTTGAACACTGAAGCTTTCTTT. Translated, it gives CASSANLNTEAFF.

The rearrangement joins TRBV30 to TRBJ2-5; D is undetermined. CDR3 length equals 11 residues. Trimming left V 0 bases short and J 5 bases short, with 4 bases between. Looked up from germline, CDR1 is GTSNPN and CDR2 is SVGIG (reference sequence). The DNA of the CDR3 is TGTGCCTGGAGTGTAACGGAGACCCAGTACTTC. It translates to CAWSVTETQYF.